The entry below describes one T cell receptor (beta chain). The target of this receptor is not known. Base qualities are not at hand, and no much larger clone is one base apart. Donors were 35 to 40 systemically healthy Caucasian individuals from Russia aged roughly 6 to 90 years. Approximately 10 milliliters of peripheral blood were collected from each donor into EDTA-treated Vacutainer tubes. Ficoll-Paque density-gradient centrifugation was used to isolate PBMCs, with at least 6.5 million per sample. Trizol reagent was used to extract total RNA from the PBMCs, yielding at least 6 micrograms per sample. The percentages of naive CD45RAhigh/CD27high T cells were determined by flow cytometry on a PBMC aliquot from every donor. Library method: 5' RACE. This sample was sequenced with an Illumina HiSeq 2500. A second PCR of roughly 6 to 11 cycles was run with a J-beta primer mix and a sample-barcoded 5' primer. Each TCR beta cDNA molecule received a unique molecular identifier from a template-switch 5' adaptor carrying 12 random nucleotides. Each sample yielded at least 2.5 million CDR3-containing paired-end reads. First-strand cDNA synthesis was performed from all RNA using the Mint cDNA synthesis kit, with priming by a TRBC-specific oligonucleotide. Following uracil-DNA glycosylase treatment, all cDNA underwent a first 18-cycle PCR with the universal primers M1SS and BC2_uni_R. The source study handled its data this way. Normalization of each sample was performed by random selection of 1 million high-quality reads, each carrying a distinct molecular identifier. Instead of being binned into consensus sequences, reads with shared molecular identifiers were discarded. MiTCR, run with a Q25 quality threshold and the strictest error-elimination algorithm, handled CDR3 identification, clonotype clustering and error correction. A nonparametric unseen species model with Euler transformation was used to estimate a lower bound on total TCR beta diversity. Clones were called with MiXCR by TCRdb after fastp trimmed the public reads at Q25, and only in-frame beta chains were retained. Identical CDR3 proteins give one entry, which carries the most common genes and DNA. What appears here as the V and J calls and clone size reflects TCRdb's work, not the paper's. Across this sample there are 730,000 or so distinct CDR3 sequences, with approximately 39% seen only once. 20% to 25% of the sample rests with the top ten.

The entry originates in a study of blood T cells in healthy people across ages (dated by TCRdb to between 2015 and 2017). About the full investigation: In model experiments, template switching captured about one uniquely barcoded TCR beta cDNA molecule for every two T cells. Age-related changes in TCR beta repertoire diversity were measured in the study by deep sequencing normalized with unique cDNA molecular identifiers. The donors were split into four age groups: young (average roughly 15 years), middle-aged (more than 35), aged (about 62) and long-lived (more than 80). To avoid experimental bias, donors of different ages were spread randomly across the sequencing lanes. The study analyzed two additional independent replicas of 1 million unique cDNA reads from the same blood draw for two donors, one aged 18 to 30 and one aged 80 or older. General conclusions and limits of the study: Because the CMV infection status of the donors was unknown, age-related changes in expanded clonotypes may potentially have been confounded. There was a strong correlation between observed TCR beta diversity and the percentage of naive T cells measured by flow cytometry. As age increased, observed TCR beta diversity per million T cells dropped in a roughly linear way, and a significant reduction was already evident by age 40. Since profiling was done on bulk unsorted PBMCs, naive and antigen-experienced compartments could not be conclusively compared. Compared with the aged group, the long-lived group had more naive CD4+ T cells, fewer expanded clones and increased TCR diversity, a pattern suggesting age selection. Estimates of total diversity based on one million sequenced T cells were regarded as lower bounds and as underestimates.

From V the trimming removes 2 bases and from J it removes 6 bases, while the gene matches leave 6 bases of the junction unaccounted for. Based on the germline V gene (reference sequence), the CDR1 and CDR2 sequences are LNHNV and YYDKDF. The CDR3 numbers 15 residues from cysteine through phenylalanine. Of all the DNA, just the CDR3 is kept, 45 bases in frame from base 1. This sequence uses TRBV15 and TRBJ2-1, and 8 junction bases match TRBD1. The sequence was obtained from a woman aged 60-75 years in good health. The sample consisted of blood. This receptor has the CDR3 CATSRRTGLGNEQFF. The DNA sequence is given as TGTGCCACCAGCAGAAGGACAGGGTTGGGCAATGAGCAGTTCTTC.